The clone carrying this T cell receptor (beta chain) has ten or more counts. The data were obtained in a study of human T cells and chemical hapten exposure. TCRdb called the RACE reads again in MiXCR, with one record for every CDR3 protein. The table lists 20,000 to 30,000 distinct CDR3 sequences, 8.5% to 9.5% of them singletons, with approximately 7% in the top ten. V lost 3 bases and J lost 1, with 10 bases in between. This CDR3 contains 14 residues. Germline V gives CDR1 SGHDT, CDR2 YYEEEE. Described time point: patch test 2, 6 weeks after DPC sensitization. Stated treatment: therapeutic diphenylcyclopropenone sensitization with weekly scalp DPC.

The sequences come from whole blood, collected in connection with sensitization to the hapten diphenylcyclopropenone (DPC). This chain links TRBV5-6 with TRBJ2-5; D remains ambiguous. The receptor comes from a man younger than 45 with alopecia areata. Some clones in this sample may be carry-over from other donors' samples. The CDR3 sequence: CASSSPQLQETQYF. CDR3 sequence (DNA): TGTGCCAGCAGCTCACCCCAGCTCCAAGAGACCCAGTACTTC.